A single T cell receptor (beta chain) is shown here with its context. The target antigen is unknown. The CDR3 extends over 16 amino acids. The V gene's germline CDR1 is SGDLS and CDR2 YYNGEE. The V end lost 2 bases, the J end lost 3 bases, and 17 bases lay between the germline ends. These data originate in a study of shared clonotypes between healthy human individuals. Study-wide context: Per-donor plates numbered three CD4 naive, three CD4 memory, two CD8 naive and one CD8 memory.

Sequenced by immunoSEQ multiplex PCR; TCRdb stores in-frame clones only, minus some. The data hold 1,400,000 or so clones, with 98% observed a single time. Regarding the study as a whole: It was expected that sequencing depth would affect clonotype sharing among donors.

The receptor comes from a man younger than 40 in good health. The chain uses TRBV9 and TRBJ2-5, with D possibly being TRBD1 (6 bases). Sequencing input: naive CD4+ T cells sorted from blood. The subset: CD45RA+ positively selected. This chain's CDR3 is CASSVGVVGTKETQYF. The CDR3 DNA sequence: TGTGCCAGCAGCGTGGGAGTAGTGGGGACAAAAGAGACCCAGTACTTC.